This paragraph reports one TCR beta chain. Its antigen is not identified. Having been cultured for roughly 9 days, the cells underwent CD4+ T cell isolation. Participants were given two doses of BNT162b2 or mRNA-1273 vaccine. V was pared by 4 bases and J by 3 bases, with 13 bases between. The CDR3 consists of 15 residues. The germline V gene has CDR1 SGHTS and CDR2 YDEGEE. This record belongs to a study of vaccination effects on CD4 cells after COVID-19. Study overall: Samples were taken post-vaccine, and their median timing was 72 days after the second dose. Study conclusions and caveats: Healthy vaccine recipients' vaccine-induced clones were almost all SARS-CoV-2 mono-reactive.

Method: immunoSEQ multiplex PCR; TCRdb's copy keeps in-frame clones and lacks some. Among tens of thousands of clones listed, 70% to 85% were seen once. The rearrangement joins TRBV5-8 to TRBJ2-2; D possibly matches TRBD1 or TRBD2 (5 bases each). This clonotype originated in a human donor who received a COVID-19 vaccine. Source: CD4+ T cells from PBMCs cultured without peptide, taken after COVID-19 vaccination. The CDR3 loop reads CASSLRDLYTGELFF. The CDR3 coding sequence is TGTGCCAGCAGCCTCCGGGACCTCTACACCGGGGAGCTGTTTTTT.